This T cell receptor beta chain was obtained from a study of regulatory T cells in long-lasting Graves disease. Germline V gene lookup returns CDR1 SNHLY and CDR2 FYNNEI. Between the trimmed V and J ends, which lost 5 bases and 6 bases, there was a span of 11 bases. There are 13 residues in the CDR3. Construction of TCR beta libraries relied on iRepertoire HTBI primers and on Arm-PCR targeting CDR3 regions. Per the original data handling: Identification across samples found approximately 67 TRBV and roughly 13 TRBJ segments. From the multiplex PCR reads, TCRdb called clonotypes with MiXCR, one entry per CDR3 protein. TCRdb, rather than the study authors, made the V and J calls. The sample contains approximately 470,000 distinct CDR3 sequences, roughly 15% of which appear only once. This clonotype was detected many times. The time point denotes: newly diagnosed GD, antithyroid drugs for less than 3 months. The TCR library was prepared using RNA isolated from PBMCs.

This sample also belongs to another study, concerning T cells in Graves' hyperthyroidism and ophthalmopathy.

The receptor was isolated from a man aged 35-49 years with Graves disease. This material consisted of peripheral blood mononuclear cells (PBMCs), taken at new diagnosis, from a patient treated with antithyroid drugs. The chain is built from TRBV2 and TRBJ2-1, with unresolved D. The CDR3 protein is CASSPPPVNEQFF. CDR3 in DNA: TGTGCCAGCAGTCCTCCCCCAGTCAATGAGCAGTTCTTC.